A selection of T cell receptor beta chains follows, all from one sample in a study of blood T cell repertoires in COVID-19. Sequenced by immunoSEQ multiplex PCR; TCRdb stores in-frame clones only, minus some. The table records just under 250,000 clones, roughly 86% of them present only once. The sample consisted of peripheral blood. All receptors come from a woman aged 25 to 39 who had recovered from COVID-19. Each CDR3 is given with its conserved first and last residue. A D gene is named only where the DNA matches it firmly. Clone size is not always given. Where it is, it says once, few, many or a class for expanded clones.

J | D | V | size | CDR3 | DNA
TRBJ2-2 | NA | TRBV7-9 | NA | CASSFRVGGELFF | TGTGCCAGCAGCTTCCGGGTAGGCGGGGAGCTGTTTTTT
TRBJ1-2 | NA | TRBV21-1 | NA | CASSKAGRSDGYTF | TGTGCCAGCAGCAAAGCGGGCAGGTCGGATGGCTACACCTTC
TRBJ1-1 | TRBD1 | TRBV7-6 | once | CASSQGTGQGAGTEAFF | TGTGCCAGCAGCCAAGGAACCGGACAGGGAGCGGGCACTGAAGCTTTCTTT
TRBJ2-7 | TRBD2 | TRBV5-4 | NA | CASSSVALLAGAGEQYF | TGTGCCAGCAGTTCGGTGGCTTTACTAGCGGGGGCGGGGGAGCAGTACTTC
TRBJ2-7 | TRBD1 | TRBV3-1/TRBV3-2 | NA | CASSQALADRHVTYEQYF | TGTGCCAGCAGCCAAGCCCTCGCGGACAGGCATGTAACCTACGAGCAGTACTTC
TRBJ1-2 | NA | TRBV5-1 | NA | CASSWKGEYGYTF | TGCGCCAGCAGTTGGAAAGGGGAATATGGCTACACCTTC
TRBJ1-2 | TRBD1 | TRBV29-1 | NA | CSVEDFGTGDYYGYTF | TGCAGCGTTGAAGATTTTGGGACAGGGGACTACTATGGCTACACCTTC
TRBJ2-1 | NA | TRBV2 | NA | CASTLGGVDEQFF | TGTGCCAGCACCCTGGGGGGTGTCGATGAGCAGTTCTTC
TRBJ2-1 | TRBD2 | TRBV2 | NA | CASSSGTSVPNEQFF | TGTGCCAGCAGTTCCGGGACTAGCGTCCCCAATGAGCAGTTCTTC
TRBJ1-2 | NA | TRBV9 | NA | CASSVGPAGNFNYGYTF | TGTGCCAGCAGCGTAGGACCGGCAGGAAACTTTAACTATGGCTACACCTTC
TRBJ2-5 | NA | TRBV4-3 | NA | CASSQDYRGQETQYF | TGCGCCAGCAGCCAAGATTATCGGGGGCAAGAGACCCAGTACTTC
TRBJ2-5 | TRBD1 | TRBV5-1 | NA | CASSFDRGGETQYF | TGCGCCAGCAGCTTCGACAGGGGAGGAGAGACCCAGTACTTC
TRBJ2-2 | NA | TRBV5-1 | NA | CASSLSPGQGTGELFF | TGCGCCAGCAGCTTGAGTCCAGGTCAGGGGACCGGGGAGCTGTTTTTT
TRBJ2-7 | TRBD2 | TRBV2 | NA | CASQTRLAGFLAEQYF | TGTGCCAGCCAGACCCGACTAGCGGGATTCCTCGCCGAGCAGTACTTC
TRBJ2-6 | TRBD1 | TRBV12-5 | NA | CASGLVTGISVGTVLSGANVLTF | TGTGCTAGTGGTTTGGTCACGGGTATCAGCGTAGGGACAGTCCTTTCTGGGGCCAACGTCCTGACTTTC
TRBJ2-5 | TRBD1 | TRBV3-1/TRBV3-2 | NA | CASSPTGQETQYF | TGTGCCAGCAGCCCGACAGGGCAAGAGACCCAGTACTTC
TRBJ1-4 | TRBD1 | TRBV6-5 | NA | CASSYRAGGGEKLFF | TGTGCCAGCAGTTACCGGGCAGGGGGAGGCGAAAAACTGTTTTTT
TRBJ2-3 | TRBD2 | TRBV13 | NA | CASSLSRWSQRGGRNTQYF | TGTGCCAGCAGCTTATCACGCTGGTCCCAGCGGGGGGGCCGAAATACGCAGTATTTT
TRBJ2-1 | TRBD2 | TRBV18 | NA | CASSPTSAGNEQFF | TGTGCCAGCTCACCGACTAGCGCCGGCAATGAGCAGTTCTTC
TRBJ2-7 | NA | TRBV18 | few | CASSPLAARLAEQYF | TGTGCCAGCTCACCATTAGCGGCCCGGCTAGCGGAGCAGTACTTC
TRBJ2-2 | TRBD2 | TRBV6-2/TRBV6-3 | NA | CASSSTRSGGATGELFF | TGTGCCAGCAGTTCAACCCGCAGCGGGGGGGCCACCGGGGAGCTGTTTTTT
TRBJ1-1 | NA | TRBV9 | NA | CASSVGSAGNTEAFF | TGTGCCAGCAGCGTAGGTTCCGCGGGAAACACTGAAGCTTTCTTT
TRBJ2-7 | NA | TRBV7-2 | few | CASSASRDSGGEQYF | TGTGCCAGCAGCGCGTCCCGGGACTCGGGTGGCGAGCAGTACTTC
TRBJ1-2 | NA | TRBV6-5 | NA | CASRIGQNYGYTF | TGTGCCAGCAGGATAGGACAGAACTATGGCTACACCTTC
TRBJ2-7 | TRBD1 | TRBV25-1 | NA | CASSEADRATYEQYF | TGTGCCAGCAGTGAAGCGGACAGGGCGACCTACGAGCAGTACTTC
TRBJ1-1 | TRBD1 | TRBV5-4 | NA | CASSFNRGMNTEAFF | TGTGCCAGCAGCTTTAACAGGGGGATGAACACTGAAGCTTTCTTT
TRBJ2-3 | NA | TRBV5-1 | NA | CASSLFQGSTDTQYF | TGCGCCAGCAGCTTGTTTCAGGGGTCCACAGATACGCAGTATTTT
TRBJ1-6 | TRBD1 | TRBV2 | NA | CASEGQRNSPLHF | TGTGCCAGCGAGGGACAGCGAAATTCACCCCTCCACTTT
TRBJ2-5 | NA | TRBV27 | NA | CASSGSIGAQETQYF | TGTGCCAGCAGCGGTAGTATAGGGGCACAAGAGACCCAGTACTTC
TRBJ1-6 | TRBD1 | TRBV19 | few | CASTNSQWTGALHF | TGTGCCAGTACTAACTCTCAATGGACAGGGGCCCTCCACTTT
TRBJ2-5 | NA | TRBV5-4 | NA | CASSLEAAGNRRTQYF | TGTGCCAGCAGCTTGGAGGCGGCAGGGAATCGGAGGACCCAGTACTTC
TRBJ2-3 | TRBD2 | TRBV7-2 | NA | CASNRAGGLVRDSTDTQYF | TGTGCCAGCAACAGAGCGGGGGGGCTAGTAAGGGATAGCACAGATACGCAGTATTTT
TRBJ2-7 | NA | TRBV6-2/TRBV6-3 | NA | CASSYSGHEQYF | TGTGCCAGCAGTTACTCTGGCCACGAGCAGTACTTC
TRBJ1-1 | NA | TRBV19 | NA | CASSIFLANTEAFF | TGTGCCAGTAGTATATTCCTGGCTAACACTGAAGCTTTCTTT
TRBJ1-2 | NA | TRBV2 | NA | CASSEGRIVVGYTF | TGTGCCAGCAGTGAGGGCAGGATTGTGGTTGGCTACACCTTC
TRBJ1-4 | TRBD1 | TRBV7-2 | NA | CARMSCGTGSEKLFF | TGTGCCAGGATGAGCTGTGGGACAGGGAGTGAAAAACTGTTTTTT
TRBJ2-5 | NA | TRBV9 | NA | CPLEGNPQETQYF | TGTCCACTGGAGGGCAACCCCCAAGAGACCCAGTACTTC
TRBJ2-2 | NA | TRBV20-1 | NA | CSASDIGRDNTGELFF | TGCAGTGCGAGTGATATAGGCAGGGATAACACCGGGGAGCTGTTTTTT
TRBJ1-6 | NA | TRBV6-5 | NA | CASSYDQWAGSPLHF | TGTGCCAGCAGTTACGACCAGTGGGCCGGTTCACCCCTCCACTTT
TRBJ2-6 | NA | TRBV12-1 | NA | CASSPYGANVLTF | TGTGCCAGCAGTCCCTATGGGGCCAACGTCCTGACTTTC
TRBJ1-1 | NA | TRBV6-5 | NA | CASSYLRAGTEAFF | TGTGCCAGCAGTTACCTGAGGGCGGGCACTGAAGCTTTCTTT
TRBJ2-5 | TRBD2 | TRBV7-2 | NA | CASSLLAGAGETQYF | TGTGCCAGCAGCCTGCTAGCGGGGGCGGGAGAGACCCAGTACTTC
TRBJ1-1 | NA | TRBV3-1/TRBV3-2 | NA | CASSLRAQTNTEAFF | TGTGCCAGCAGCCTGCGGGCACAGACGAACACTGAAGCTTTCTTT
TRBJ1-6 | NA | TRBV5-5 | NA | CASSLRVRDPGGSPLHF | TGTGCCAGCAGCTTGCGGGTTCGGGACCCCGGAGGGTCACCCCTCCACTTT
TRBJ2-1 | TRBD2 | TRBV2 | NA | CASILAGGYNEQFF | TGTGCCAGTATCCTAGCGGGGGGCTACAATGAGCAGTTCTTC
TRBJ1-1 | NA | TRBV5-1 | NA | CASSLSVLNTEAFF | TGCGCCAGCAGCTTGTCAGTACTGAACACTGAAGCTTTCTTT
TRBJ2-1 | TRBD2 | TRBV5-1 | NA | CASSPLAGSYNEQFF | TGCGCCAGCAGCCCCTTAGCGGGCTCCTACAATGAGCAGTTCTTC
TRBJ2-1 | NA | TRBV20-1 | NA | CSARRYNEQFF | TGCAGTGCTAGACGGTACAATGAGCAGTTCTTC
TRBJ1-1 | NA | TRBV7-6 | NA | CASSLGLGQNTEAFF | TGTGCCAGCAGCTTAGGTCTGGGACAAAACACTGAAGCTTTCTTT
TRBJ2-3 | NA | TRBV30 | NA | CAWSPGTDTQYF | TGTGCCTGGTCCCCAGGCACAGATACGCAGTATTTT
TRBJ2-3 | NA | TRBV3-1/TRBV3-2 | NA | CASSPSGFSTDTQYF | TGTGCCAGCAGCCCGTCAGGGTTTAGCACAGATACGCAGTATTTT
TRBJ1-1 | NA | TRBV5-4 | NA | CASSQTDSYTEAFF | TGTGCCAGCAGCCAAACGGACAGTTACACTGAAGCTTTCTTT
TRBJ2-7 | TRBD2 | TRBV6-1 | NA | CASSEGGRDEQYF | TGTGCCAGCAGTGAAGGGGGGAGGGACGAGCAGTACTTC
TRBJ2-3 | TRBD2 | TRBV7-2 | NA | CASSWKLASTDTQYF | TGTGCCAGCAGCTGGAAACTAGCGTCGACAGATACGCAGTATTTT
TRBJ2-3 | TRBD2 | TRBV19 | NA | CASSMIKRGSTDTQYF | TGTGCCAGTAGTATGATAAAGCGGGGGAGCACAGATACGCAGTATTTT
TRBJ2-1 | TRBD2 | TRBV15 | NA | CATSSGLAGKTTSYNEQFF | TGTGCCACCAGCAGCGGACTAGCGGGGAAAACAACCTCCTACAATGAGCAGTTCTTC
TRBJ1-2 | NA | TRBV9 | few | CASSPWGGGNYGYTF | TGTGCCAGCAGTCCCTGGGGAGGGGGAAACTATGGCTACACCTTC